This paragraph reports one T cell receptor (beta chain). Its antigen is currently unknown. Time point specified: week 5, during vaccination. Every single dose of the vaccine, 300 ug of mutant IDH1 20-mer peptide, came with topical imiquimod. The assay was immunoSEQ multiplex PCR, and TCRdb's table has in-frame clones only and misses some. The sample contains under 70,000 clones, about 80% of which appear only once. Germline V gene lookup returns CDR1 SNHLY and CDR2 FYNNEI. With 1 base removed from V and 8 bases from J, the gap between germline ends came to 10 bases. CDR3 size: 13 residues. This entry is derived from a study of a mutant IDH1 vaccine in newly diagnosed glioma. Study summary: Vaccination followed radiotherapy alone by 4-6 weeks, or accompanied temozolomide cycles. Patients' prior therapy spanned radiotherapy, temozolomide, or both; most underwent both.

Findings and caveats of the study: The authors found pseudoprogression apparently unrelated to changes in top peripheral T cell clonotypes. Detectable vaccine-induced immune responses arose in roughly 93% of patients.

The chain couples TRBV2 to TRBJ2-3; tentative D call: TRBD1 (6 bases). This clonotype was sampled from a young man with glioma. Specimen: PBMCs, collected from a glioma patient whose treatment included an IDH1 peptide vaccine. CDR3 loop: CASSEESRGTQYF. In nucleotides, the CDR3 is TGTGCCAGCAGTGAAGAAAGCAGGGGTACGCAGTATTTT.